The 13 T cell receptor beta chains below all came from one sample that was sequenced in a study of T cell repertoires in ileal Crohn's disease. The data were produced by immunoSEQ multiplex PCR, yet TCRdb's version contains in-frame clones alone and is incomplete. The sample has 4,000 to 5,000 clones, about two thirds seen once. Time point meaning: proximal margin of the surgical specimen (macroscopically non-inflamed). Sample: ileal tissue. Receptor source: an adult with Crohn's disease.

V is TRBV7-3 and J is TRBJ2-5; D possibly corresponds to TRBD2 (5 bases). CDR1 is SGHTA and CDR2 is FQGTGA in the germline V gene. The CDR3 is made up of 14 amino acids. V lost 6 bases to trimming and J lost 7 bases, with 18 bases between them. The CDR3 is CASSLDHLEGTQYF. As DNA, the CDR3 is TGTGCCAGCAGTTTGGATCATCTAGAGGGGACCCAGTACTTC.

The CDR3 here is CASSQASGGGTDTQYF. CDR3 DNA: TGTGCCAGCAGCCAGGCTAGCGGGGGCGGCACAGATACGCAGTATTTT. The rearrangement links TRBV4-2 to TRBJ2-3; 10 bases line up with TRBD2. Germline-derived CDR1 and CDR2 are LGHNA and YNFKEQ. This CDR3 comprises 16 residues. J lost 1 base, V lost 3 bases, and 4 bases had no gene match.

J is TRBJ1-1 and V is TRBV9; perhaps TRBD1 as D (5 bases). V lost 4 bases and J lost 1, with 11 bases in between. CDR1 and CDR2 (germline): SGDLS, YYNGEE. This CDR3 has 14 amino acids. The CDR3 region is CASSPRDSNTEAFF. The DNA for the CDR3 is TGTGCCAGCAGCCCCCGGGACTCGAACACTGAAGCTTTCTTT.

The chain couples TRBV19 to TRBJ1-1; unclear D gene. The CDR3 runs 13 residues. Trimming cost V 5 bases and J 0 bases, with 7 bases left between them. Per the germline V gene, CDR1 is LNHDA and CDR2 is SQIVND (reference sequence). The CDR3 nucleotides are TGTGCCAGTAGTTTGACAATGAACACTGAAGCTTTCTTT. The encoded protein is CASSLTMNTEAFF.

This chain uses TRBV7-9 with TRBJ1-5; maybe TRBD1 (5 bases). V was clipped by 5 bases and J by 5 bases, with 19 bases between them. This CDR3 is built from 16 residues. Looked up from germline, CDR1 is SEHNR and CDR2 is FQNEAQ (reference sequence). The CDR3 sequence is CASSISGTELDQPQHF. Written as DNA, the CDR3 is TGTGCCAGCAGCATATCCGGGACCGAGCTGGATCAGCCCCAGCATTTT.

CDR3 sequence reads: CASIDSGGSTDTQYF. The CDR3 DNA reads as TGTGCCAGCATCGACAGCGGGGGTAGCACAGATACGCAGTATTTT. This chain uses TRBV7-8 with TRBJ2-3; 8 positions match TRBD2. Germline CDR1 reads SGHVS; CDR2 reads FQNEAQ. The CDR3 runs 15 residues. V dropped 7 bases and J dropped 0; count of bases not matched to a gene: 6.

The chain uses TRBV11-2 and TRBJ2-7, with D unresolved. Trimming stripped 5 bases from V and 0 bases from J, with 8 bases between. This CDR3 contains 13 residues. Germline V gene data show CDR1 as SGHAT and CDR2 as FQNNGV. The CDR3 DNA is TGTGCCAGCAGCCCGGACGGCTCCTACGAGCAGTACTTC. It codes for CASSPDGSYEQYF.

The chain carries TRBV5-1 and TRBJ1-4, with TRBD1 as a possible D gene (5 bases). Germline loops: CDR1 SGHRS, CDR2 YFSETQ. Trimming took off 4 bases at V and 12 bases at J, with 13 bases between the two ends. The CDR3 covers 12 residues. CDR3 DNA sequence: TGCGCCAGCAGCGAAGAGGGGATAGAACTGTTTTTT. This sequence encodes CASSEEGIELFF.

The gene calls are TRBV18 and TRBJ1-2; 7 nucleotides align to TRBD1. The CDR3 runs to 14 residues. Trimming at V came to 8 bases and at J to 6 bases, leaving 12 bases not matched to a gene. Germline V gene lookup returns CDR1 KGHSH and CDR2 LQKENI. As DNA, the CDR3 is TGTGCCAGCACTGAGGGGGCAGGGGACCATGGCTACACCTTC. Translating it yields CASTEGAGDHGYTF.

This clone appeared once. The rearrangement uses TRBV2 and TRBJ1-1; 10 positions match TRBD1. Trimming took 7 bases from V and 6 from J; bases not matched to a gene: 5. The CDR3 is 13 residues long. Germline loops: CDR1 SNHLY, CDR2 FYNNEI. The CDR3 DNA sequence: TGTGCCAGCATGGGGACAGGGGCCCCTGAAGCTTTCTTT. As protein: CASMGTGAPEAFF.

Written as DNA, the CDR3 is TGTGCCAGCAGCCCGACAGGTTTCACTGAAGCTTTCTTT. This encodes CASSPTGFTEAFF. The chain combines TRBV9 with TRBJ1-1, with D possibly matching TRBD1 (6 bases). CDR1 and CDR2 from the germline V gene are SGDLS and YYNGEE. Trimming stripped 4 bases from V and 4 bases from J, with 11 bases between. The CDR3 totals 13 residues.

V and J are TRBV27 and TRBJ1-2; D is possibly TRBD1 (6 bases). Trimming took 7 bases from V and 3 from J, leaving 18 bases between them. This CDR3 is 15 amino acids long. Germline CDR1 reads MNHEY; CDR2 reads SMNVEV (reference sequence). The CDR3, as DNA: TGTGCCAGCAAACCCCAGGGGAGGGTTGACTATGGCTACACCTTC. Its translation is CASKPQGRVDYGYTF.

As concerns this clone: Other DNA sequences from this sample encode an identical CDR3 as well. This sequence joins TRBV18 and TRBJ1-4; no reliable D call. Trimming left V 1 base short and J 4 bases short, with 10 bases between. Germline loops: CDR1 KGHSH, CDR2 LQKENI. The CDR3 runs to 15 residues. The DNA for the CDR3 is TGTGCCAGCTCACCACTAAAACAGCATAATGAAAAACTGTTTTTT. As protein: CASSPLKQHNEKLFF.